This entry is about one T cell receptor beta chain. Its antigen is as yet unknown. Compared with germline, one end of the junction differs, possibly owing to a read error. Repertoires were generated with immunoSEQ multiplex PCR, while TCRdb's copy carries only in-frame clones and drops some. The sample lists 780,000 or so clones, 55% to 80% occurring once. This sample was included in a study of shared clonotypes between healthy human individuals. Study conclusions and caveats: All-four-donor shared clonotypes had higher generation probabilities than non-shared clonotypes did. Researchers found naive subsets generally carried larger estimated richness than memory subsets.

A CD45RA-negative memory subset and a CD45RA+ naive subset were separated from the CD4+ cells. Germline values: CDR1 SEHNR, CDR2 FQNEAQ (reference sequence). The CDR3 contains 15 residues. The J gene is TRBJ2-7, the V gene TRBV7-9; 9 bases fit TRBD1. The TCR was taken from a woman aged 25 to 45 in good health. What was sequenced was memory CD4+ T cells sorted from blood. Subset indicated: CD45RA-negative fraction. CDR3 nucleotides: TGTGCCAGCAGTTTAGGACAGGGGATAGTGCACGAGCAGTACTTC. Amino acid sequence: CASSLGQGIVHEQYF.